This TCR beta chain was captured by sequencing in a study of T cell repertoires in cytomegalovirus infection. Across the study: Public TCR beta signatures marked donors with CMV infection and the matching HLA.

As to this clonotype: Its matching antigen is unknown.

TCRdb reprocessed the reads via MiXCR and lists one record per CDR3 protein. The sample has 290,000 or so distinct CDR3 sequences, more than 20% seen once; the top ten hold approximately 15%. The study, taken as a whole, reports: Individuals carrying CMV plus the relevant HLA were identified by cumulative frequency of public TCR beta families.

The V gene lost 2 bases and the J gene lost 2 bases, with 7 bases spanning the gap. The V gene's germline CDR1 is SGHAT and CDR2 FQNNGV. The CDR3 contains 13 residues. The material sequenced was PBMCs. This sequence originates from a human donor in good health (CMV status not recorded). Some clones in this sample may be carry-over from other donors' samples. The V and J genes are TRBV11-2 and TRBJ2-7; no definite D call. The CDR3 coding sequence is TGTGCCAGCAGCTTATACATGACCTACGAGCAGTACTTC. Encoded protein: CASSLYMTYEQYF.